Only a few counts were recorded for the clone carrying this T cell receptor beta chain. The ends lost 4 bases at V and 4 bases at J; junction bases unmatched: 3. Germline V gene lookup returns CDR1 KGHDR and CDR2 SFDVKD. The length of the CDR3 is 14 residues. TCRdb independently ran MiXCR on the 5' RACE reads; one entry per CDR3 protein. Among under 550,000 distinct CDR3 sequences listed, roughly 22% were seen once. These data come from a study of T cells after yellow fever vaccination. This TCR was sampled from a man aged 18 to 30 who received the YFV17D yellow fever vaccine. The sample was PBMCs, taken about 21 days after the first yellow fever vaccination. V is TRBV24-1 and J is TRBJ1-1; 9 bases are a match to TRBD1. CDR3 sequence reads: CATSEWTGATEAFF. The CDR3 DNA follows: TGTGCCACCAGTGAGTGGACAGGGGCCACTGAAGCTTTCTTT.